Listed here is a single T cell receptor beta chain. Its antigen is currently unknown. The data were taken from a study of T-cell reconstitution after alpha-beta-depleted transplantation in children. Points from the study as a whole: By one year post-transplant, T-cell counts and diversity largely arose from T cells that were newly produced. The origin of alpha-beta T cells about two months after transplant was reportedly several hundred expanded graft clones.

Trimming removed 4 bases from V and 6 bases from J; junction bases left unmatched: 8. Germline loops: CDR1 LGHNA, CDR2 YSLEER. The CDR3 sequence is 15 residues long. For TCRbeta, the library was prepared with unique molecular identifiers. TCRdb recomputed calls from the PCR reads with MiXCR, one row per CDR3 protein. The data contain fewer than 450,000 distinct CDR3 sequences, under 20% of them singletons. This clonotype originated in a male patient under 10 years old who had a stem cell transplant for acute lymphoblastic leukemia, so the T cells may come from the graft donor. Sequenced here: PBMCs, mostly from graft donor cells, sampled 360 days after TCRalphabeta/CD19-depleted stem cell transplant. J is TRBJ1-5 and V is TRBV4-3, with 8 bases fitting TRBD1. Here the CDR3 DNA reads TGCGCCAGCAGCCGGGTCCAGGGGGCGAGTCAGCCCCAGCATTTT. This sequence encodes CASSRVQGASQPQHF.